This TCR beta chain was recorded in a study of T cell repertoires in cytomegalovirus infection (dated by TCRdb to about 2019). With respect to the entire study: The HLA type of each donor mattered for the analysis, because public TCR beta signatures pointed to carriage of CMV infection along with the matching HLA type. Study-wide conclusions, independent of this receptor: The ex vivo response was dominated by HLA-C-restricted CMV-specific TCR beta clonotypes, which also provided the single most frequent clonotype in two of eight donors. In both this cohort and an independent cohort of 352 donors, the cumulative frequency of public TCR beta family members distinguished carriers of CMV infection plus the relevant HLA type.

The V and J ends are trimmed by 5 bases and 4 bases, leaving 9 bases between them. The CDR3 measures 13 amino acids from cysteine to phenylalanine. The CDR3 DNA has 39 bases and is translated from base 1. CDR1 and CDR2 are read off the germline V gene (reference sequence) as SEHNR and FQNEAQ. This clonotype was seen more than once but under ten times. Its antigen remains unidentified. No base quality values were provided; no much bigger clone lies one nucleotide off. TCRdb records Illumina HiSeq 1500 as the sequencer. The public sequencing data were trimmed at Q25 with fastp and processed into clonotypes with MiXCR by TCRdb, which kept only in-frame beta chains. CDR3 protein sequences are deduplicated, and each keeps its most common genes and DNA. This sample comprises some 240,000 distinct CDR3 sequences, 15% to 20% of them detected only once. The ten largest account for less than 60% of the sample.

This TCR was recovered from a human donor in good health (CMV status not recorded). Some clones in this sample may be carry-over from other donors' samples. Sequencing was done on a sample of CD8+ T cells from PBMCs. This receptor chain uses TRBV7-9 and TRBJ1-5; no D gene call is confident. The CDR3 region reads CASSMDGNQPQHF. In nucleotide form, the sequence is TGTGCCAGCAGCATGGACGGTAATCAGCCCCAGCATTTT.